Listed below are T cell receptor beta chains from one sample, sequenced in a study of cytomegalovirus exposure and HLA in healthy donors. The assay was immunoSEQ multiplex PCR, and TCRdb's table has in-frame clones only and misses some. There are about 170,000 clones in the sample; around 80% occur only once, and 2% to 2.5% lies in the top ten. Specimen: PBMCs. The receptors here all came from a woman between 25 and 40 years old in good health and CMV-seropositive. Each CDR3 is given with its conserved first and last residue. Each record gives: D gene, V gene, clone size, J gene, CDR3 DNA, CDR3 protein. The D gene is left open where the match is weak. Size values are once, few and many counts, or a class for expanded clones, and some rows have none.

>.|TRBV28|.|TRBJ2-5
TGTGCCAGCAGTGATCTTGCTTTTACACCGCAAGAGACCCAGTACTTC
CASSDLAFTPQETQYF
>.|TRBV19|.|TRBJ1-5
TGTGCCAGTAGTATCAGGGGTCAGCCCCAGCATTTT
CASSIRGQPQHF
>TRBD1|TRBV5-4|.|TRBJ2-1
TGTGCCAGCAGCACCGGGACAGGGGGCTTCAATGAGCAGTTCTTC
CASSTGTGGFNEQFF
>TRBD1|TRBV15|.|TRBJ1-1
TGTGCCACCAGCAGTCCGGCCGGACAGGGGGACACTGAAGCTTTCTTT
CATSSPAGQGDTEAFF
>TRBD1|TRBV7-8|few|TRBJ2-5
TGTGCCAGCAGCGTACTTACAGGGGAAGAGACCCAGTACTTC
CASSVLTGEETQYF
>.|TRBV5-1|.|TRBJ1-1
TGCGCCAGCAGCCCGCAATCCCGGGGGGGCGAAGGCACTGAAGCTTTCTTT
CASSPQSRGGEGTEAFF
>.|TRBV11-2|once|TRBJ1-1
TGTGCCAGCAGCTTAGTTCGGGGAAAGACTGAAGCTTTCTTT
CASSLVRGKTEAFF
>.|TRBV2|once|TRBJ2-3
TGTGCCAGCAGTCCCCGGGGGGCCCCAGATACGCAGTATTTT
CASSPRGAPDTQYF
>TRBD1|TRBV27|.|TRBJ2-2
TGTGCCAGCAGCTCAGACAGGGGCGGCGGGGAGCTGTTTTTT
CASSSDRGGGELFF
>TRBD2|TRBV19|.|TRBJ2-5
TGTGCCAGTGGGCTAGCGGGCGGGGAGACCCAGTACTTC
CASGLAGGETQYF
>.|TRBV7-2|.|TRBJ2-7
TGTGCCAGCAGCTTTTGGAACGGTAGGCGGAGCTACGAGCAGTACTTC
CASSFWNGRRSYEQYF
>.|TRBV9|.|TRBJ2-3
TGTGCCAGCAGCGTAGATATCACAGATACGCAGTATTTT
CASSVDITDTQYF
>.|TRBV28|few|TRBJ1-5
TGTGCCAGCATCCCGGCAGGATATAGCAATCAGCCCCAGCATTTT
CASIPAGYSNQPQHF
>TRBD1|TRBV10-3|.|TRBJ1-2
TGTGCCATCAAGGAGGAAGTGACAGGGCCCTATGGCTACACCTTC
CAIKEEVTGPYGYTF
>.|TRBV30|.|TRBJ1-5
TGTGCCTGGAGTGTATCGGGGGGGGGCCAGCCCCAGCATTTT
CAWSVSGGGQPQHF
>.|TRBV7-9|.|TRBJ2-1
TGTGCCAGCAGCTCCTCAGGCCCCAAACGGAATGAGCAGTTCTTC
CASSSSGPKRNEQFF